The next 5 T cell receptor beta chains were all read from a single sample in a study of control samples from healthy donors and cancer patients. Profiling relied on immunoSEQ multiplex PCR, and the TCRdb table lists in-frame clones only, not all of them. The data show around 85,000 clones, approximately 91% seen once. Sequenced: blood. All receptors come from a woman in her sixties in good health.

The genes are TRBV6-1 and TRBJ1-4; 9 bases match TRBD1. The germline V gene encodes CDR1 MNHNS and CDR2 SASEGT. The CDR3 is 17 residues long. The V gene end was trimmed by 4 bases and the J gene end by 3 bases; junction bases not matched to a gene: 9. Written as DNA, the CDR3 is TGTGCCAGCAGTGCCGGTGGGGACAGGGACGCTAATGAAAAACTGTTTTTT. Amino acid sequence: CASSAGGDRDANEKLFF.

This chain links TRBV10-2 with TRBJ2-5; TRBD2 agrees at 9 bases. Trimming took 2 bases from V and 2 from J; bases not matched to a gene: 3. Looked up from germline, CDR1 is WSHSY and CDR2 is SAAADI. The CDR3 spans 15 residues. CDR3 loop: CASSERRGGQETQYF. The CDR3 nucleotides read TGCGCCAGCAGTGAGCGGCGGGGGGGACAAGAGACCCAGTACTTC.

This chain's CDR3 is CASSLSGNTEAFF. The DNA of the CDR3 is TGTGCCAGCAGCTTATCGGGGAACACTGAAGCTTTCTTT. The chain carries TRBV7-9 and TRBJ1-1; D not certain. Germline CDR1 is SEHNR and CDR2 is FQNEAQ (reference sequence). The CDR3 spans 13 residues. Trimming pared 2 bases from V and 1 base from J, leaving 5 bases between. Together with reference TRBV7-9 and TRBJ1-1, the CDR3 gives the full variable domain: DTGVSQNPRHKITKRGQNVTFRCDPISEHNRLYWYRQTLGQGPEFLTYFQNEAQLEKSRLLSDRFSAERPKGSFSTLEIQRTEQGDSAMYLCASSLSGNTEAFFGQGTRLTVV.

The chain recombines TRBV5-5 with TRBJ2-2; TRBD1 or TRBD2 may be the D gene (5 bases each). Germline CDR1 is SGHKS and CDR2 is YYEKEE (reference sequence). This CDR3 is 15 amino acids long. The V end lost 4 bases, the J end lost 7 bases, and 17 bases lay between the germline ends. The CDR3 region is CASSLAGRGIGELFF. The CDR3, as DNA: TGTGCCAGCAGCCTCGCTGGACGGGGCATCGGGGAGCTGTTTTTT.

The sample holds a few counts of this clone. The gene calls are TRBV18 and TRBJ2-5; the D is unclear. The CDR3 is 14 amino acids. Germline values: CDR1 KGHSH, CDR2 LQKENI. The V gene lost 3 bases and the J gene lost 5 bases, with 13 bases spanning the gap. CDR3 amino acids: CASSPFRAAETQYF. For the CDR3, the DNA is TGTGCCAGCTCACCCTTCCGGGCCGCGGAGACCCAGTACTTC.